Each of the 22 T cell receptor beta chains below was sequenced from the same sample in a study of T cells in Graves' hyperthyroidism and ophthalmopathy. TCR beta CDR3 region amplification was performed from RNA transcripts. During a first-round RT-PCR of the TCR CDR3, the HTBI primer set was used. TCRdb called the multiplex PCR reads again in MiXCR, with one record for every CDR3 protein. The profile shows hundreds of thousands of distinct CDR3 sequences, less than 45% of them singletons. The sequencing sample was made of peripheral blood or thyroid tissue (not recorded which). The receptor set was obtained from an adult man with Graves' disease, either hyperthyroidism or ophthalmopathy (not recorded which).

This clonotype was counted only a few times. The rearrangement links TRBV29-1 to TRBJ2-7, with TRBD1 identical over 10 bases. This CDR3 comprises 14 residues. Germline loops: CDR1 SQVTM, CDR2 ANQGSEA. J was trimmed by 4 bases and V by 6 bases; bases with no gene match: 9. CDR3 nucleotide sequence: TGCAGCGTGAGGGACAGGGGTTTTCAGTACGAGCAGTACTTC. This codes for CSVRDRGFQYEQYF.

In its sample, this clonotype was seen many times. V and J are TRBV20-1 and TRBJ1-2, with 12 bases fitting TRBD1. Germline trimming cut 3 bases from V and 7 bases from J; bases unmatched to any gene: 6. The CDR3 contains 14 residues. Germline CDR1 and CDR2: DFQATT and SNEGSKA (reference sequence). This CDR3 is CSASGGQGAGGYTF. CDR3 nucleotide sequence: TGCAGTGCTAGCGGGGGACAGGGGGCAGGTGGCTACACCTTC.

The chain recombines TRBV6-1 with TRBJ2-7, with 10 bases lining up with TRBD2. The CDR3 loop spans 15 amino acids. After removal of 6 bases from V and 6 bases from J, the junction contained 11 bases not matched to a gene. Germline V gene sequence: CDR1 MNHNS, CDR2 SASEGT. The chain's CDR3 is CASSHQAGGPIEQYF. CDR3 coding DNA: TGTGCCAGCAGCCACCAAGCGGGAGGGCCTATCGAGCAGTACTTC.

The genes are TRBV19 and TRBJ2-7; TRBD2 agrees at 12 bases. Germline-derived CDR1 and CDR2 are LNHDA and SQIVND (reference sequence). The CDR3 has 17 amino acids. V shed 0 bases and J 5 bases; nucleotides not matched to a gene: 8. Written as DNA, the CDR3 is TGTGCCAGTAGTATAGATACCCGACTAGCGGGAGTCGACGAGCAGTACTTC. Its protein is CASSIDTRLAGVDEQYF.

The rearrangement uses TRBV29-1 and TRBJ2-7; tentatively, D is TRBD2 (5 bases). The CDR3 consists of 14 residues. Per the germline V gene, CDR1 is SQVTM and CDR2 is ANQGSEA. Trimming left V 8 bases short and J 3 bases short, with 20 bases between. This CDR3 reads CSLADYRPFYEQYF. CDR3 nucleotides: TGCAGCTTAGCAGACTACCGCCCCTTCTACGAGCAGTACTTC.

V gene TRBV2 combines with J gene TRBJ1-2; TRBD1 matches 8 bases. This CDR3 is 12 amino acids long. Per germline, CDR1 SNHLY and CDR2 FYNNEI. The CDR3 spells CARDRGGGGYTF. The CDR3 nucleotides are TGTGCTAGAGACAGGGGAGGAGGTGGCTACACCTTC.

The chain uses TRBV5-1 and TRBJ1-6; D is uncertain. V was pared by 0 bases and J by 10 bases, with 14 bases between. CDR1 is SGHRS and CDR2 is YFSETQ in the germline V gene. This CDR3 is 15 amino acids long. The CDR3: CASSLALGPGSPLHF. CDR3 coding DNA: TGCGCCAGCAGCTTGGCCCTGGGTCCGGGCTCACCCCTCCACTTT.

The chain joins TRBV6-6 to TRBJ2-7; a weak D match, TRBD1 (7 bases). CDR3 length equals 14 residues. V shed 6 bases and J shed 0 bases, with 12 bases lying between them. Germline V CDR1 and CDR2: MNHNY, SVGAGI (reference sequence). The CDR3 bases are TGTGCCAGCAGGTCAGGGGGGAGCTCCTACGAGCAGTACTTC. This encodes CASRSGGSSYEQYF.

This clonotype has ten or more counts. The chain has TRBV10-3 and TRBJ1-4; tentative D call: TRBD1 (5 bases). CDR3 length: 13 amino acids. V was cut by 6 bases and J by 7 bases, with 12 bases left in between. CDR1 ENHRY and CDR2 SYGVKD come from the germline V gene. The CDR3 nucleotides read TGTGCCATCAGCGCCAAGGGGAGTGAAAAACTGTTTTTT. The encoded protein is CAISAKGSEKLFF.

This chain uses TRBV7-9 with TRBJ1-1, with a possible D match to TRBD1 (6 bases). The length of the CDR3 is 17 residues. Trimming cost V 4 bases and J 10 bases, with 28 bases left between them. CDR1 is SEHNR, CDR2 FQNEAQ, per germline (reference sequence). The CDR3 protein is CASSSPGRMTGFIGAFF. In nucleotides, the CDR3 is TGTGCCAGCAGCTCGCCGGGACGGATGACAGGCTTTATTGGAGCTTTCTTT.

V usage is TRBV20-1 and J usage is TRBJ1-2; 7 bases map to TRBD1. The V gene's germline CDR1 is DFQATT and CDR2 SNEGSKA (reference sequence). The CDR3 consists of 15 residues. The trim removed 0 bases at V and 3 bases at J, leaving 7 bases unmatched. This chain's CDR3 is CSARDPQTGDYGYTF. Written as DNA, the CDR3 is TGCAGTGCTAGAGACCCACAAACAGGGGACTATGGCTACACCTTC.

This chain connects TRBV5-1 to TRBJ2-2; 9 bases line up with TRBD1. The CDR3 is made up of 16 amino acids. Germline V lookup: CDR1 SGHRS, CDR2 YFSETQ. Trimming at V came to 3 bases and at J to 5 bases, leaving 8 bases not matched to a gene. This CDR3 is CASSSPGQGETGELFF. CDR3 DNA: TGCGCCAGCAGCTCTCCGGGACAGGGAGAAACCGGGGAGCTGTTTTTT. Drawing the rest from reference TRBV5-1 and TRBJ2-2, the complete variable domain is KAGVTQTPRYLIKTRGQQVTLSCSPISGHRSVSWYQQTPGQGLQFLFEYFSETQRNKGNFPGRFSGRQFSNSRSEMNVSTLELGDSALYLCASSSPGQGETGELFFGEGSRLTVL.

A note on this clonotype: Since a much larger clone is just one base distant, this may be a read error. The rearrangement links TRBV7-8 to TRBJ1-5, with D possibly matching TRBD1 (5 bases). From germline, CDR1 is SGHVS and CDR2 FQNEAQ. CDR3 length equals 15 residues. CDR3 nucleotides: TGTGCCAGCGGCTTCGACGGGGGAAGCAATCAGCCCCAGCATTTT. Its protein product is CASGFDGGSNQPQHF. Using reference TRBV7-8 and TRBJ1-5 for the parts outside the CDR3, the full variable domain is GAGVSQSPRYKVAKRGQDVALRCDPISGHVSLFWYQQALGQGPEFLTYFQNEAQLDKSGLPSDRFFAERPEGSVSTLKIQRTQQEDSAVYLCASGFDGGSNQPQHFGDGTRLSIL.

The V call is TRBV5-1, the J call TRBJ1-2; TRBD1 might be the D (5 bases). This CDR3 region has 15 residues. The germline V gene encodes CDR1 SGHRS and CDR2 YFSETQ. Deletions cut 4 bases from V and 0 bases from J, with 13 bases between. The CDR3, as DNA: TGCGCCAGCAGCGGTCCCCAGGGTGCTAACTATGGCTACACCTTC. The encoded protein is CASSGPQGANYGYTF.

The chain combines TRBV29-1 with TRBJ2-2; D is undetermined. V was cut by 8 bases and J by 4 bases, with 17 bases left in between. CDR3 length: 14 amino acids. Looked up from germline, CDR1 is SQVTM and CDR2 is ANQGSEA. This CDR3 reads CSLMEIEGTGELFF. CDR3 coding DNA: TGCAGCTTGATGGAGATCGAAGGCACCGGGGAGCTGTTTTTT.

Here the CDR3 DNA reads TGCGCCAGCAGCCTTGAGGGGTTTGAGGGGATGAACACTGAAGCTTTCTTT. Its translation: CASSLEGFEGMNTEAFF. This chain links TRBV5-1 with TRBJ1-1, with D possibly matching TRBD1 (5 bases). V lost 4 bases and J 0 bases, leaving 19 bases between the germline ends. The CDR3 consists of 17 residues. CDR1 and CDR2 from the germline V gene are SGHRS and YFSETQ. Together with reference TRBV5-1 and TRBJ1-1, the CDR3 gives the full variable domain: KAGVTQTPRYLIKTRGQQVTLSCSPISGHRSVSWYQQTPGQGLQFLFEYFSETQRNKGNFPGRFSGRQFSNSRSEMNVSTLELGDSALYLCASSLEGFEGMNTEAFFGQGTRLTVV.

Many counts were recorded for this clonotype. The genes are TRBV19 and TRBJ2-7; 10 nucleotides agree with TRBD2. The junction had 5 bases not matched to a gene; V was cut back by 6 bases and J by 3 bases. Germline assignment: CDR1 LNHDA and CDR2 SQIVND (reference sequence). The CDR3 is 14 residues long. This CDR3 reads CASSLLAGNYEQYF. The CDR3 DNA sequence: TGTGCCAGTAGCCTACTAGCGGGAAACTACGAGCAGTACTTC. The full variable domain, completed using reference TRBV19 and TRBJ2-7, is DGGITQSPKYLFRKEGQNVTLSCEQNLNHDAMYWYRQDPGQGLRLIYYSQIVNDFQKGDIAEGYSVSREKKESFPLTVTSAQKNPTAFYLCASSLLAGNYEQYFGPGTRLTVT.

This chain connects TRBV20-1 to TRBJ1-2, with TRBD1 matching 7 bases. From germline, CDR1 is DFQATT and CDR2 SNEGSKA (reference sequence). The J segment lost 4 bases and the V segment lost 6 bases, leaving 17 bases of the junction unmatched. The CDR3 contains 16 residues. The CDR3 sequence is CSATTKETGFGYGYTF. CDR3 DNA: TGCAGTGCCACTACAAAAGAGACAGGGTTCGGCTATGGCTACACCTTC.

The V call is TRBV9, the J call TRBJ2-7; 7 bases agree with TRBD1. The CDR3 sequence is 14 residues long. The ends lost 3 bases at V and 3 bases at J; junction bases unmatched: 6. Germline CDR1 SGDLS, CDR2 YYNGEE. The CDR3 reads CASSDRQGNYEQYF. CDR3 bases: TGTGCCAGCAGCGACCGACAGGGAAACTACGAGCAGTACTTC.

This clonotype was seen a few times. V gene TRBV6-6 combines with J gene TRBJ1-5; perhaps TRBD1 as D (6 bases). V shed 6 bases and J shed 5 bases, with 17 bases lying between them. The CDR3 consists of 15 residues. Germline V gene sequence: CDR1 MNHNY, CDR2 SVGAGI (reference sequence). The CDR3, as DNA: TGTGCCAGCAGCCCCGGGCAGGGGTCGTATCAGCCCCAGCATTTT. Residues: CASSPGQGSYQPQHF.

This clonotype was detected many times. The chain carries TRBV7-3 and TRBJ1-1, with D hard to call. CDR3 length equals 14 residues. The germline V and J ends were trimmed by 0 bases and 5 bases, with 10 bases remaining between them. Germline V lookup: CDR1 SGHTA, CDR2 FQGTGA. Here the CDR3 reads CASSLTGVSTEAFF. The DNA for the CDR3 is TGTGCCAGCAGCTTAACCGGGGTTAGTACTGAAGCTTTCTTT.

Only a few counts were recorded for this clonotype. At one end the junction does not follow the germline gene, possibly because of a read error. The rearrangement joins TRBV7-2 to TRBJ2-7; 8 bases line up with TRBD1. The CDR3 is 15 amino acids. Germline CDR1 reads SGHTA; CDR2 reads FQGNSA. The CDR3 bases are TGCGCCAGCAGCCAAGGGGACAGGAGCTCCTACGAGCAGTACTTC. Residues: CASSQGDRSSYEQYF.